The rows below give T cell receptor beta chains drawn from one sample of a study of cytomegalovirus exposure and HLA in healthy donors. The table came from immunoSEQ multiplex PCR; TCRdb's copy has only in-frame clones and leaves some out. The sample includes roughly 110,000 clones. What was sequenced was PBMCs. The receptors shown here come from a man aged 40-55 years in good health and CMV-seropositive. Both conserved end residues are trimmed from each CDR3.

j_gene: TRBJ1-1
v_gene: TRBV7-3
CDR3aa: ASSLLPAVEAF

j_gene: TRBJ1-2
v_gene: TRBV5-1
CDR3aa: ASSPGQGESGYT

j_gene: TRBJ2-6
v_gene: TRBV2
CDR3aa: ASSEYGVGRSGANVLT

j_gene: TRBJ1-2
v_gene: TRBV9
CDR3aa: ASSVVPEGAVYGYT

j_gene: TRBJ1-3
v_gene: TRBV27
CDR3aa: ASSEGGSSGNTIY

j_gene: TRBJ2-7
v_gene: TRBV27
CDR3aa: ASIPSGRPHEQY

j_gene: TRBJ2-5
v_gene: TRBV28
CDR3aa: ASSRTALQETQY

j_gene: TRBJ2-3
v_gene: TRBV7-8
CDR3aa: ASSLSLGALGTDTQY

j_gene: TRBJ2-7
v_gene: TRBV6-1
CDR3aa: ASTPILGTAAEQY

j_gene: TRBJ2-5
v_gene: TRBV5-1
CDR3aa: ASSRTLEGGESGEQY

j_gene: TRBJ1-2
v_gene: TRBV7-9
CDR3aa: ASRPGQGDGYGYT